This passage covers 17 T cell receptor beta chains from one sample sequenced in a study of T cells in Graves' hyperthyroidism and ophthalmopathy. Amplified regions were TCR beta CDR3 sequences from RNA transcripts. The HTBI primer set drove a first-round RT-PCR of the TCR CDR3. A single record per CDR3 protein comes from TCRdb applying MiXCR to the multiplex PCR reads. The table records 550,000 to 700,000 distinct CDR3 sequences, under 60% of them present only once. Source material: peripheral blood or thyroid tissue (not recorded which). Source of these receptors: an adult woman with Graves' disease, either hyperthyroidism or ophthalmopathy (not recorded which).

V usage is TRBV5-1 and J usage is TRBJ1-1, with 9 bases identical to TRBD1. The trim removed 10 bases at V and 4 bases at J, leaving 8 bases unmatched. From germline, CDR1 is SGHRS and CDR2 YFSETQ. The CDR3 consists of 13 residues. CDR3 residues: CARDRASGTEAFF. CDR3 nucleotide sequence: TGCGCCCGGGACAGGGCGTCGGGCACTGAAGCTTTCTTT.

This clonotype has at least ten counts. CDR3 sequence (DNA): TGTGCCAGCAGAGCCGGGCCCAGACTTGAAAAACTGTTTTTT. Translating gives CASRAGPRLEKLFF. The J gene is TRBJ1-4, the V gene TRBV6-5; D call uncertain. This CDR3 contains 14 residues. Trimming took off 6 bases at V and 7 bases at J, with 15 bases between the two ends. Germline V gene lookup returns CDR1 MNHEY and CDR2 SVGAGI.

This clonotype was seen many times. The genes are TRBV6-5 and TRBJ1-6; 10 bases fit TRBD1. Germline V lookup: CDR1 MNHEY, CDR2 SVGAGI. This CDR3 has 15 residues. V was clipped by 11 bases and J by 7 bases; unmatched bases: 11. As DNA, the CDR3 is TGTGCCGTCAGTCGGCGGGACAGGGGAAATTCACCCCTCCACTTT. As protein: CAVSRRDRGNSPLHF.

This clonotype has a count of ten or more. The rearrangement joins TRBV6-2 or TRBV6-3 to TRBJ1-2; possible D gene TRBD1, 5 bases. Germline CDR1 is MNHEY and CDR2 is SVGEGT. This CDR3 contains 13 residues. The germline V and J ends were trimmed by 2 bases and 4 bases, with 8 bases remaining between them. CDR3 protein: CASSYAGTYGYTF. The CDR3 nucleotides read TGTGCCAGCAGTTACGCGGGGACCTATGGCTACACCTTC.

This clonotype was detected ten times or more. The CDR3 is CASSLEYAGTYEQYF. The DNA of the CDR3 is TGTGCCAGCAGCTTAGAGTACGCTGGGACCTACGAGCAGTACTTC. This sequence joins TRBV11-3 and TRBJ2-7; D not certain. This CDR3 contains 15 residues. The ends were cut back, 0 bases at V and 2 bases at J, with 11 bases in the middle. The germline V gene has CDR1 SGHNT and CDR2 YENEEA.

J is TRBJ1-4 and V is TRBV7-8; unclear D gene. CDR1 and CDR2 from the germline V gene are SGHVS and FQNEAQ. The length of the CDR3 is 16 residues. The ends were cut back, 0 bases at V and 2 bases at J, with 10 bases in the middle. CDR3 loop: CASSLAETGTNEKLFF. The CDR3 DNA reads TGTGCCAGCAGCTTAGCCGAAACCGGGACTAATGAAAAACTGTTTTTT. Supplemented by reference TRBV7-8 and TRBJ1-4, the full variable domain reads GAGVSQSPRYKVAKRGQDVALRCDPISGHVSLFWYQQALGQGPEFLTYFQNEAQLDKSGLPSDRFFAERPEGSVSTLKIQRTQQEDSAVYLCASSLAETGTNEKLFFGSGTQLSVL.

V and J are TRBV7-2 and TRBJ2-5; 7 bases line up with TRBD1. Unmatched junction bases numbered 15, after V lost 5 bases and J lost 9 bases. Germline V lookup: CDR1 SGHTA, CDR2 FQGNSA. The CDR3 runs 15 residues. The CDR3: CASSQIYRGRQPQYF. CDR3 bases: TGTGCCAGCAGCCAGATTTACAGGGGACGTCAGCCCCAGTACTTC. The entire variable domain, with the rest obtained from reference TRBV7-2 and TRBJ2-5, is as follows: GAGVSQSPSNKVTEKGKDVELRCDPISGHTALYWYRQSLGQGLEFLIYFQGNSAPDKSGLPSDRFSAERTGGSVSTLTIQRTQQEDSAVYLCASSQIYRGRQPQYFGPGTRLLVL.

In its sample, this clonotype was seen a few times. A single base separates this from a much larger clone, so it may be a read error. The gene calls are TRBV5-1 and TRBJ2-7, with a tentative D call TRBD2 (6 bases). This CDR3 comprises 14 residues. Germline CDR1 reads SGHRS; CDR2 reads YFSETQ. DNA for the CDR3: TGCGCCGGCAGCTTCCGGGACTTCTTCTACGAGCAGTACTTC. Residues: CAGSFRDFFYEQYF.

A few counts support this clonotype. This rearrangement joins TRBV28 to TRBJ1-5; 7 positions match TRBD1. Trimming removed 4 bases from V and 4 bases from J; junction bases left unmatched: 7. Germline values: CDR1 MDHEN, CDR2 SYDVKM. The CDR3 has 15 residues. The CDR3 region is CASSSPPGQNQPQHF. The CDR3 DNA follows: TGTGCCAGCAGTTCACCACCGGGACAGAATCAGCCCCAGCATTTT.

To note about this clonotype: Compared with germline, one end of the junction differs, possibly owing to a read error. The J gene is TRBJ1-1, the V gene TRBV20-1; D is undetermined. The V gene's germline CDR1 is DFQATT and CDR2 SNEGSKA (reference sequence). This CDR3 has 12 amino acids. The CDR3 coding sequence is TGCAGTGCCAGTCGGTTGAACACTGAAACTTTCTTT. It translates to CSASRLNTETFF.

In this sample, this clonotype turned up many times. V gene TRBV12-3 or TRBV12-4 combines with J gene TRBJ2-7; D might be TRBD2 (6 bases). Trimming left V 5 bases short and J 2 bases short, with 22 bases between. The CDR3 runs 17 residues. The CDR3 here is CASSPLGGSGSTYEQYF. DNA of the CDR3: TGTGCCAGCAGTCCTCTGGGGGGTAGCGGATCAACCTACGAGCAGTACTTC.

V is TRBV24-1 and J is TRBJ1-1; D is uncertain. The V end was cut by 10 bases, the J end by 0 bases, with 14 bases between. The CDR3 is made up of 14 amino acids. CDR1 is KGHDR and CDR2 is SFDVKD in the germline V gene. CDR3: CATRNSGMNTEAFF. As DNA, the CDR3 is TGTGCCACTAGAAACTCTGGGATGAACACTGAAGCTTTCTTT.

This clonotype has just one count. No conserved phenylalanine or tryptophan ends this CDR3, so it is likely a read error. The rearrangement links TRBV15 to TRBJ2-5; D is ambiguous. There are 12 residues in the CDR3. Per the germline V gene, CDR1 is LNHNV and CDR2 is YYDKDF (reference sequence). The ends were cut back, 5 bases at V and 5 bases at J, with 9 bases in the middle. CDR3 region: CATSPGLETQYL. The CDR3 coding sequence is TGTGCCACCAGCCCAGGTCTGGAGACCCAGTACCTC.

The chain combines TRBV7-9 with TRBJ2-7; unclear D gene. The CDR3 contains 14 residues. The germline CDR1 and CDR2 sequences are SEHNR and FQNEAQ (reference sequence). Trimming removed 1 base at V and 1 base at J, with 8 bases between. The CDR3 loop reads CASSLDTASYEQYF. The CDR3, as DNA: TGTGCCAGCAGCTTAGACACTGCTTCCTACGAGCAGTACTTC.

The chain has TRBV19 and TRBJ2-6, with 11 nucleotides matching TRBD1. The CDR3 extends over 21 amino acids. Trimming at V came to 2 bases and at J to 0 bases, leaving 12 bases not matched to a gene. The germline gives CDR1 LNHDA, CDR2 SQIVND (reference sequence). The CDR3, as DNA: TGTGCCAGTAGTATAAGGACAGGGGGCAATAAGAAGAGCTCTGGGGCCAACGTCCTGACTTTC. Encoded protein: CASSIRTGGNKKSSGANVLTF.

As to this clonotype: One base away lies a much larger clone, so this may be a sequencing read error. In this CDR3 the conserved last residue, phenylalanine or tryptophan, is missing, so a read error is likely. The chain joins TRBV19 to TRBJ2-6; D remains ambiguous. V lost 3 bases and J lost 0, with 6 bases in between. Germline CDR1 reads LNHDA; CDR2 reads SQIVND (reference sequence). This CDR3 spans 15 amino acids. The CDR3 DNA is TGTGCCAGTAGTATGGGGTACTCTGGGGCCAACGTCCTGACTCCA. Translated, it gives CASSMGYSGANVLTP.

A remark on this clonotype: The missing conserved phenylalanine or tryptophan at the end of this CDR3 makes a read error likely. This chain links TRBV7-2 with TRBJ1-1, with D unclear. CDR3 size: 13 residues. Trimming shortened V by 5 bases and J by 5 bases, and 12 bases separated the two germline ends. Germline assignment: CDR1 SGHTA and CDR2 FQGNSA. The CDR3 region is CASSPQMGTEAFL. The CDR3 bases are TGTGCCAGCAGCCCCCAAATGGGGACTGAAGCTTTCCTT.